The entry below describes one T cell receptor beta chain. The clone's antigen remains unknown. Nothing much larger sits one base from this clone, and base qualities are not available. In the germline V gene, CDR1 corresponds to ENHRY and CDR2 to SYGVKD. Ends trimmed: V by 3 bases, J by 3 bases; bases unmatched to a gene: 11. Counted from cysteine to phenylalanine, this CDR3 has 16 amino acids. Just the 48-base CDR3 DNA is kept, in frame starting at base 1. The data originate from a study of blood T cell repertoires in COVID-19 (dated by TCRdb to 2020 to 2021). General notes on the study: The collaborator samples originated in the United States, Italy and Spain and spanned the acute and convalescent phases of COVID-19. The material from the prospective study consisted of cDNA or gDNA derived from T cells, B-cell-depleted T cells, or PBMCs. Subjects who had been exposed to COVID-19, were actively infected with it, or had recovered from it provided the deeply sampled blood TCRbeta repertoires that made up the dataset. A freely available public database, intended as a resource for researchers studying the immune response to SARS-CoV-2, is where the repertoires were released. Samples came from the ongoing ImmuneRACE study (first 160 participants) plus 1,254 subjects from 6 global collaborators. The sample metadata nearly always contained a de-identified subject ID, COVID-19 status, age in years and sex. Where available, HLA class I and class II types were taken from metadata supplied by the sample provider and were not determined by assay-based typing.

TCRbeta CDR3 regions were amplified from genomic DNA using the immunoSEQ Assay, a bias-controlled multiplex PCR. From the authors' description of their analysis: Within the assay, amplification of reference gene primers was used to estimate how many nucleated cells each sample contained. To quantify the absolute abundance of each unique TCRbeta CDR3 rearrangement, sequence reads were collapsed and filtered. For each sample, productive Simpson clonality was calculated by taking the square root of Simpson's diversity index across productive rearrangements. TCRdb provides this immuneACCESS table in a form limited to in-frame rearrangements. Some clones are lacking; in checked studies, under half of them reflect an unresolved V gene, and why the rest are absent is not known. The DNA was the basis for D and trimming; V, J and clone size are from that table. The sample has 70,000 to 95,000 clones on record, 88% of them singletons. 4.5% to 6% of the sample is held by the ten biggest clonotypes.

Each collaborating institution followed its own protocols to collect whole blood in K2EDTA tubes. Collaborator samples were shipped for TCRbeta analysis as frozen whole blood, isolated PBMCs, or DNA extracted from either sample type. What the research found in general, with its limitations: Clinical and demographic metadata were provided uncurated, with the amount varying by source and participant.

This sequence originates from a woman at least 80 years old with active COVID-19. The sample taken for sequencing was peripheral blood. The sequence links TRBV10-3 to TRBJ2-7, with TRBD1 matching 7 junction bases. The CDR3 amino acid sequence is: CAISESGRGSGYEQYF. The DNA sequence is TGTGCCATCAGTGAATCAGGCAGGGGGAGCGGCTACGAGCAGTACTTC.